This T cell receptor (beta chain) was documented in a study of T cell changes during pregnancy in multiple sclerosis. Germline lookup yields CDR1 SGHNT and CDR2 YYREEE (reference sequence). The CDR3 covers 15 residues. V lost 4 bases and J lost 3; bases outside the gene matches: 6. The table came from immunoSEQ multiplex PCR; TCRdb's copy has only in-frame clones and leaves some out. This sample has 95,000 to 150,000 clones; approximately 93% occur once, and the top ten carry approximately 5.8%. The chain carries TRBV5-4 and TRBJ2-7; 11 bases line up with TRBD1. The receptor was derived from a female donor with multiple sclerosis, enrolled in a pregnancy study. The sample here was peripheral blood, taken before pregnancy. For the CDR3, the DNA is TGTGCCAGCAGCCGGGACAGGGGGTCGATCTACGAGCAGTACTTC. Amino acids: CASSRDRGSIYEQYF.